These 26 T cell receptor beta chains share one sample of origin, sequenced in a study of shared clonotypes between healthy human individuals. TCRdb's table, derived via immunoSEQ multiplex PCR, lists solely in-frame clones and lacks some. The repertoire consists of about 1.5 million clones, with about 98% occurring once and the leading ten covering less than 0.55%. Sequencing used naive CD4+ T cells sorted from blood. Subset noted: CD45RA+ positively selected. The receptor source for this set is a man aged 25 to 40 in good health.

The chain recombines TRBV9 with TRBJ2-2, with D maybe TRBD2 (6 bases). This CDR3 contains 15 residues. CDR1 SGDLS and CDR2 YYNGEE come from the germline V gene. Trimming took off 0 bases at V and 5 bases at J, with 11 bases between the two ends. Here the CDR3 reads CASSVDNRGTGELFF. The CDR3, as DNA: TGTGCCAGCAGCGTAGATAACCGGGGGACCGGGGAGCTGTTTTTT.

A note on this clone: Distinct nucleotide sequences in the sample also encode this CDR3. V usage is TRBV9 and J usage is TRBJ2-7, with 7 bases aligning to TRBD1. The CDR3 is 14 amino acids. Losses at the gene ends were 2 bases for V and 2 bases for J; bases not matched to a gene: 4. The germline CDR1 and CDR2 sequences are SGDLS and YYNGEE. Here the CDR3 DNA reads TGTGCCAGCAGCGTGTCGGGACAGCCCTACGAGCAGTACTTC. Translation gives CASSVSGQPYEQYF.

V is TRBV5-1 and J is TRBJ2-7, with 8 bases lining up with TRBD2. The CDR3 totals 16 residues. With 2 bases clipped from V and 5 bases from J, the junction kept 12 bases outside the gene matches. Germline V CDR1 and CDR2: SGHRS, YFSETQ. The CDR3 sequence: CASSFPPGGSSNEQYF. Here the CDR3 DNA reads TGCGCCAGCAGCTTCCCCCCGGGGGGGAGCTCGAACGAGCAGTACTTC.

Remarks on this clone: At one boundary the junction diverges from the germline segment, which might be a read error. The chain employs TRBV7-9 and TRBJ2-3; 10 bases map to TRBD2. CDR3 length equals 15 residues. Looked up from germline, CDR1 is SEHNR and CDR2 is FQNEAQ (reference sequence). In DNA form, the CDR3 reads TGTGCCAGCAGCTTAGCGAGTGGAGCGGGAGGGCCTGTATGTTTT. Its protein product is CASSLASGAGGPVCF.

CDR3: CASSGGGQSSSYNEQFF. In nucleotides, the CDR3 is TGTGCCAGCAGTGGGGGGGGACAGTCGAGCTCCTACAATGAGCAGTTCTTC. The chain recombines TRBV6-4 with TRBJ2-1; either TRBD1 or TRBD2 may supply D (7 bases each). The ends were cut back, 4 bases at V and 0 bases at J, with 16 bases in the middle. CDR1 is MRHNA and CDR2 is SNTAGT in the germline V gene. There are 17 residues in the CDR3.

The rearrangement joins TRBV11-2 to TRBJ2-3; D uncertain. The CDR3 runs 14 residues. The ends were cut back, 5 bases at V and 4 bases at J, with 13 bases in the middle. CDR1 is SGHAT and CDR2 is FQNNGV in the germline V gene. The CDR3 here is CASSPYHGADTQYF. The CDR3 DNA is TGTGCCAGCAGCCCTTACCATGGTGCAGATACGCAGTATTTT.

The V gene is TRBV28, the J gene TRBJ1-1; D call uncertain. V gave up 4 bases and J gave up 7 bases, with 7 bases separating them. Germline assignment: CDR1 MDHEN and CDR2 SYDVKM. There are 11 residues in the CDR3. Written as DNA, the CDR3 is TGTGCCAGCAGTTCCCCGCATGAAGCTTTCTTT. It translates to CASSSPHEAFF.

The chain couples TRBV11-2 to TRBJ2-1, with 10 bases aligning to TRBD2. The CDR3 loop spans 15 amino acids. Germline trimming cut 4 bases from V and 6 bases from J; bases unmatched to any gene: 6. Germline CDR1 is SGHAT and CDR2 is FQNNGV. CDR3: CASSYTSGATNEQFF. For the CDR3, the DNA is TGTGCCAGCAGCTACACTAGCGGGGCGACCAATGAGCAGTTCTTC.

About this clone: The same CDR3 can be traced to other DNA sequences in this sample. The chain recombines TRBV5-1 with TRBJ1-5; 7 bases fit TRBD1. CDR1 and CDR2 from the germline V gene are SGHRS and YFSETQ. Trimming at V came to 4 bases and at J to 3 bases, leaving 4 bases not matched to a gene. This CDR3 has 14 residues. CDR3 sequence (DNA): TGCGCCAGCAGCATCGGGACAGCCAATCAGCCCCAGCATTTT. Its protein is CASSIGTANQPQHF.

For the CDR3, the DNA is TGTGCCAGCAGTGGGGATGAGGTTCATAGATCCAATGAGCAGTTCTTC. This sequence encodes CASSGDEVHRSNEQFF. This rearrangement joins TRBV11-1 to TRBJ2-1; no clear D gene. Germline V gene lookup returns CDR1 SGHAT and CDR2 FQDESV (reference sequence). This CDR3 region has 16 residues. With 6 bases removed from V and 6 bases from J, the gap between germline ends came to 21 bases.

The V and J genes are TRBV28 and TRBJ2-2; D unresolved. Germline loops: CDR1 MDHEN, CDR2 SYDVKM. With 5 bases removed from V and 6 bases from J, the gap between germline ends came to 22 bases. The CDR3 loop spans 17 amino acids. The CDR3 DNA reads as TGTGCCAGCAGTCGTCCACTCCGAGAGACCTCGTCCGGGGAGCTGTTTTTT. Translated, it gives CASSRPLRETSSGELFF.

The chain combines TRBV6-6 with TRBJ1-2, with 9 bases aligning to TRBD1. Trimming took 0 bases from V and 3 from J; bases not matched to a gene: 5. Germline V gene sequence: CDR1 MNHNY, CDR2 SVGAGI (reference sequence). The CDR3 has 16 amino acids. The CDR3 spells CASSYSVQGADYGYTF. CDR3 sequence (DNA): TGTGCCAGCAGTTACTCTGTACAGGGGGCCGACTATGGCTACACCTTC.

The genes are TRBV18 and TRBJ1-5; D is perhaps TRBD1 (5 bases). The germline V and J ends were trimmed by 1 base and 6 bases, with 13 bases remaining between them. The length of the CDR3 is 15 residues. Germline lookup yields CDR1 KGHSH and CDR2 LQKENI. CDR3 residues: CASSPQGPGLQPQHF. The DNA for the CDR3 is TGTGCCAGCTCACCACAGGGTCCAGGGCTTCAGCCCCAGCATTTT.

The chain is built from TRBV28 and TRBJ2-5, with a possible D match to TRBD2 (5 bases). Per germline, CDR1 MDHEN and CDR2 SYDVKM. The V end was cut by 8 bases, the J end by 9 bases, with 10 bases between. This CDR3 is 10 amino acids long. In nucleotides, the CDR3 is TGTGCCAGCCGGAGCGGCGCCCAGTACTTC. This codes for CASRSGAQYF.

V and J are TRBV9 and TRBJ2-7; TRBD2 aligns across 7 bases. Germline V lookup: CDR1 SGDLS, CDR2 YYNGEE. CDR3 size: 13 residues. Germline trimming cut 3 bases from V and 6 bases from J; bases unmatched to any gene: 6. The CDR3 nucleotides read TGTGCCAGCAGCGCTAGCGGTAACCGCGAGCAGTACTTC. Its protein product is CASSASGNREQYF.

J is TRBJ2-7 and V is TRBV10-1; 7 bases are a match to TRBD1. V lost 2 bases to trimming and J lost 7 bases; unmatched junction nucleotides: 5. CDR3 length: 13 residues. The germline gives CDR1 WNHNN, CDR2 SYGVQD (reference sequence). The chain's CDR3 is CASSEEQGNEQYF. CDR3 coding DNA: TGCGCCAGCAGTGAGGAACAGGGGAATGAGCAGTACTTC.

The CDR3 reads CASSPGDAKNIQYF. CDR3 bases: TGTGCCAGCAGCCCAGGGGATGCCAAAAACATTCAGTACTTC. The chain couples TRBV9 to TRBJ2-4, with D possibly being TRBD1 (6 bases). CDR1 is SGDLS and CDR2 is YYNGEE in the germline V gene. Deletions cut 4 bases from V and 1 base from J, with 9 bases between. CDR3 length: 14 residues.

The J gene is TRBJ2-1, the V gene TRBV7-2; TRBD2 matches at 12 bases. V shed 7 bases, J shed 9 bases, and the junction held 16 bases outside the gene matches. CDR1 is SGHTA, CDR2 FQGNSA, per germline. The CDR3 runs 17 residues. The CDR3 DNA sequence: TGTGCCAGCACTAGCGGGAGGGTACGGACGGCAATGGGTGAGCAGTTCTTC. It specifies CASTSGRVRTAMGEQFF.

The genes are TRBV5-1 and TRBJ2-6; a weak D match, TRBD2 (5 bases). Germline V CDR1 and CDR2: SGHRS, YFSETQ. V lost 1 base and J lost 8, with 28 bases in between. This CDR3 spans 20 amino acids. CDR3: CASSLTLPGSQITGSNVLTF. The DNA of the CDR3 is TGCGCCAGCAGCTTGACCCTCCCGGGATCCCAGATAACGGGGTCCAACGTCCTGACTTTC.

The V call is TRBV7-9, the J call TRBJ2-6; D gene uncertain. Trimming shortened V by 1 base and J by 2 bases, and 6 bases separated the two germline ends. The CDR3 extends over 15 amino acids. Germline-derived CDR1 and CDR2 are SEHNR and FQNEAQ (reference sequence). The CDR3 reads CASSLVQTGANVLTF. CDR3 sequence (DNA): TGTGCCAGCAGCTTAGTGCAGACTGGGGCCAACGTCCTGACTTTC.

V and J are TRBV6-1 and TRBJ2-3; the match to TRBD1 covers 8 bases. J lost 8 bases, V lost 6 bases, and 13 bases had no gene match. Germline CDR1 and CDR2: MNHNS and SASEGT. CDR3 size: 15 residues. The CDR3 sequence: CASSRGAGGPGTQYF. The CDR3 DNA sequence: TGTGCCAGCAGCCGAGGAGCAGGGGGCCCGGGTACGCAGTATTTT.

This clone appeared once. The chain carries TRBV9 and TRBJ2-2; 8 bases agree with TRBD1. This CDR3 is built from 19 residues. The J segment lost 0 bases and the V segment lost 0 bases, leaving 10 bases of the junction unmatched. Germline V gene lookup returns CDR1 SGDLS and CDR2 YYNGEE. The CDR3 region is CASSVARGDRIANTGELFF. In nucleotides, the CDR3 is TGTGCCAGCAGCGTAGCTAGAGGGGACAGGATAGCGAACACCGGGGAGCTGTTTTTT.

This clone was seen only once. The rearrangement joins TRBV2 to TRBJ2-1, with 8 bases that match TRBD2. Germline values: CDR1 SNHLY, CDR2 FYNNEI. V lost 9 bases, J lost 6 bases, and 1 base stayed unmatched. The CDR3 runs 11 residues. The CDR3 spells CASTSGNEQFF. DNA for the CDR3: TGTGCCAGTACTAGCGGCAATGAGCAGTTCTTC.

The V gene is TRBV7-8, the J gene TRBJ1-2, with D possibly TRBD1 on 5 matching bases. CDR3 length equals 15 residues. V was pared by 4 bases and J by 6 bases, with 18 bases between. The germline V gene has CDR1 SGHVS and CDR2 FQNEAQ. The CDR3 region has the DNA TGTGCCAGCAGCTCGGGAGAGGGGTGGTCGAATGGCTACACCTTC. Translated, it gives CASSSGEGWSNGYTF.

CDR3 in DNA: TGTGCCAGCAGTCCCCTAGGTGGGAGGACTACCTACGAGCAGTACTTC. This sequence encodes CASSPLGGRTTYEQYF. The chain couples TRBV6-4 to TRBJ2-7; D perhaps matches TRBD2 (6 bases). The V end was cut by 5 bases, the J end by 2 bases, with 19 bases between. CDR3 length: 16 residues. Germline lookup yields CDR1 MRHNA and CDR2 SNTAGT.

This chain uses TRBV4-1 with TRBJ1-1; perhaps TRBD1 as D (5 bases). The CDR3 sequence is 14 residues long. CDR1 is MGHRA and CDR2 is YSYEKL in the germline V gene. Trimming pared 4 bases from V and 4 bases from J, leaving 13 bases between. The CDR3 sequence is CASSPRRGGTEAFF. The CDR3 nucleotides read TGCGCCAGCAGCCCCAGACGGGGGGGCACTGAAGCTTTCTTT.